The T cell receptor beta chain under discussion was sequenced for a study of T-cell reconstitution after alpha-beta-depleted transplantation in children. Overall study results and limits: Approximately two months post-transplant, alpha-beta T cells reportedly originated from several hundred expanded graft clones.

Preparing the TCRbeta library involved the use of unique molecular identifiers. TCRdb independently ran MiXCR on the PCR reads; one entry per CDR3 protein. The table has a few hundred thousand distinct CDR3 sequences, around a tenth seen once. The V segment lost 7 bases and the J segment 2 bases; nucleotides outside the gene matches: 6. The CDR3 sequence is 13 residues long. Germline values: CDR1 SQVTM, CDR2 ANQGSEA. This clonotype was counted at least ten times. Its antigen is unknown. This specimen consisted of peripheral blood, obtained 180 days after TCRalphabeta/CD19-depleted stem cell transplant. The chain has TRBV29-1 and TRBJ2-3, with 7 bases fitting TRBD2. The clonotype was recovered from a male patient aged 2-15 years who had a stem cell transplant for chronic granulomatous disease, so the T cells may come from the graft donor. DNA of the CDR3: TGCAGCGCCGACGGGGGGAACACAGATACGCAGTATTTT. Residues: CSADGGNTDTQYF.